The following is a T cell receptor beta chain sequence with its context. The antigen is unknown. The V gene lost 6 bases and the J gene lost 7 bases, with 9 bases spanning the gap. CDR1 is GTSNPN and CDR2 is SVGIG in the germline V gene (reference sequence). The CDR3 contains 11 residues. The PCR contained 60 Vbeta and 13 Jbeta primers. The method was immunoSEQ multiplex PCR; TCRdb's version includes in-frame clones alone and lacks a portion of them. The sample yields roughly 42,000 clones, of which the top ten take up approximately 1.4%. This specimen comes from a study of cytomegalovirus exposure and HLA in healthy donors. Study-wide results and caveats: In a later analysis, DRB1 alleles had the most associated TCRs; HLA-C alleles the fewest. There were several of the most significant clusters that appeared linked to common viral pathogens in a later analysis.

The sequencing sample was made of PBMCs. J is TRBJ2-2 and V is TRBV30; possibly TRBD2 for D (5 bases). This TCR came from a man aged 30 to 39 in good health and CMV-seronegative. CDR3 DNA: TGTGCCTGCGGGGTGGTCGGGGAGCTGTTTTTT. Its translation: CACGVVGELFF.